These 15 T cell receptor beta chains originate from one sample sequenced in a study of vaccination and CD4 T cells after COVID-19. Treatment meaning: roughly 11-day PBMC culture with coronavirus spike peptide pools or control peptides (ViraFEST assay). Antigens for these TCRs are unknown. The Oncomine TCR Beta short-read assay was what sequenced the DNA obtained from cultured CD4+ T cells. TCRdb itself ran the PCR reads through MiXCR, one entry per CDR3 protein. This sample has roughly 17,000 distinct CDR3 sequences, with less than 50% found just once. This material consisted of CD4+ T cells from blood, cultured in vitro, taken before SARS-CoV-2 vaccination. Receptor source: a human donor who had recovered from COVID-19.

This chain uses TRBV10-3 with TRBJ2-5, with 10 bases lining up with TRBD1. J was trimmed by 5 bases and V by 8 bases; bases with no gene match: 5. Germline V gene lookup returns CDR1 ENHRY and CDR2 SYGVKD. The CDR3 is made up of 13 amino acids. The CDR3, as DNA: TGTGCCATCGGCCCGGGACAGGGGGAGACCCAGTACTTC. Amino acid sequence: CAIGPGQGETQYF.

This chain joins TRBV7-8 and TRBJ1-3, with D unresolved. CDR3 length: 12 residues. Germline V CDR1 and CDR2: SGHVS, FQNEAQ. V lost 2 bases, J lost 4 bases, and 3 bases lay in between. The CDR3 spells CASSLKGNTIYF. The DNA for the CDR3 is TGTGCCAGCAGCTTAAAAGGAAACACCATATATTTT.

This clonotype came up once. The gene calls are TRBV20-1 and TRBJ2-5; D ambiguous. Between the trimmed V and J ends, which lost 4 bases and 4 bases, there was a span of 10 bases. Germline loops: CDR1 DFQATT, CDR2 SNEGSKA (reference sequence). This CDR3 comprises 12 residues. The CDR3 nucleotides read TGCAGTGCTAAAGAGGTGGGAGAGACCCAGTACTTC. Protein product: CSAKEVGETQYF.

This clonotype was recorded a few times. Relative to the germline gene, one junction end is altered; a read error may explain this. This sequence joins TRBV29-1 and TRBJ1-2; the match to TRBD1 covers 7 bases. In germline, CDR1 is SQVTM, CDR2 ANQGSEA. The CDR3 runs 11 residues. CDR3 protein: CSLDRAYGYTF. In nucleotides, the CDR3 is TGCAGCCTTGACAGGGCCTATGGCTACACCTTC. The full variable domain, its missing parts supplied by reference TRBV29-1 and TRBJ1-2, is SAVISQKPSRDICQRGTSLTIQCQVDSQVTMMFWYRQQPGQSLTLIATANQGSEATYESGFVIDKFPISRPNLTFSTLTVSNMSPEDSSIYLCSLDRAYGYTFGSGTRLTVV.

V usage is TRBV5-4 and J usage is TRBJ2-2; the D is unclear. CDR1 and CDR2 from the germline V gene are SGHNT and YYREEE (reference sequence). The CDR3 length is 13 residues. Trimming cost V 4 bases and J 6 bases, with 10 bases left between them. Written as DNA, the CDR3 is TGTGCCAGCAGCCTCGGTGGGTCCGGGGAGCTGTTTTTT. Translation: CASSLGGSGELFF.

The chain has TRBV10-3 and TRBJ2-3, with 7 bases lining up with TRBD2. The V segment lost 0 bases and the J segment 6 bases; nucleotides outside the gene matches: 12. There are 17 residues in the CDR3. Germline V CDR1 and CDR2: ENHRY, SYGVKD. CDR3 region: CAISESTGGQAEDTQYF. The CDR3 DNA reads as TGTGCCATCAGTGAGTCCACGGGGGGTCAGGCGGAGGATACGCAGTATTTT.

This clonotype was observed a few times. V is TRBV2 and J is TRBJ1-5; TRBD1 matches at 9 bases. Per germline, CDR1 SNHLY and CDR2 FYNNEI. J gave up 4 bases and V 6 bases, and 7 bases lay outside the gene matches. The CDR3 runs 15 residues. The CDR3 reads CASRAETGGNQPQHF. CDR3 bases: TGTGCCAGCAGGGCGGAGACAGGGGGGAATCAGCCCCAGCATTTT.

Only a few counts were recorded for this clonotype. The CDR3 spells CASSRDRADQPQHF. For the CDR3, the DNA is TGTGCCAGCAGCAGGGACAGGGCGGATCAGCCCCAGCATTTT. V usage is TRBV12-3 or TRBV12-4 and J usage is TRBJ1-5; 9 bases line up with TRBD1. The CDR3 is 14 amino acids. The J segment lost 5 bases and the V segment lost 6 bases, leaving 5 bases of the junction unmatched.

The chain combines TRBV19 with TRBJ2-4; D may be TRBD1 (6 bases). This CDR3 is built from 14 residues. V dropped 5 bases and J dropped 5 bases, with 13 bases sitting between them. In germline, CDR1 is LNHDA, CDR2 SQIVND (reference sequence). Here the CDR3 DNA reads TGTGCCAGTAGTGGGAAAAACAGGGAAAACATTCAGTACTTC. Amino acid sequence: CASSGKNRENIQYF.

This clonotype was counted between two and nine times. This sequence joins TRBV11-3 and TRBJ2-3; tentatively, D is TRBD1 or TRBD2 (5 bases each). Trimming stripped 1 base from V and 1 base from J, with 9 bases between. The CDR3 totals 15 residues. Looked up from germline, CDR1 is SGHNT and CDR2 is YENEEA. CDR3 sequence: CASSLGQGGTDTQYF. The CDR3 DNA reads TGTGCCAGCAGCTTAGGGCAGGGAGGCACAGATACGCAGTATTTT.

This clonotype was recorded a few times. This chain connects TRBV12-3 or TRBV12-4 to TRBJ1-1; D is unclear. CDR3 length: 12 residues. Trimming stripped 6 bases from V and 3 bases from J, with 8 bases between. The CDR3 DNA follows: TGTGCCAGCAGCCTCGGGTACACTGAAGCTTTCTTT. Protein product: CASSLGYTEAFF.

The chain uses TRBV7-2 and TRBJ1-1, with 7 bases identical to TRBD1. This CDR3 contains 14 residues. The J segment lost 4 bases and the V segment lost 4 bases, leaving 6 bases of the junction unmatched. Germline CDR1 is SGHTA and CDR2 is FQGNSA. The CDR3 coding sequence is TGTGCCAGCAGCTCCCCTTACAGGGGCACTGAAGCTTTCTTT. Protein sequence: CASSSPYRGTEAFF.

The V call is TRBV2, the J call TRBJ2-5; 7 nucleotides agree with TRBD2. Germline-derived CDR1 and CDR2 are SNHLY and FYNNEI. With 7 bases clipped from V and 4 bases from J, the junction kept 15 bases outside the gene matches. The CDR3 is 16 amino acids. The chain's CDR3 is CASTLAGEGWLETQYF. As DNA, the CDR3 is TGTGCCAGCACTCTGGCGGGGGAGGGCTGGTTAGAGACCCAGTACTTC.

Here the CDR3 DNA reads TGCAGCGTCGACAGGGGCACTGAAGCTTTCTTT. This gives the protein CSVDRGTEAFF. The chain recombines TRBV29-1 with TRBJ1-1; TRBD1 aligns across 8 bases. This CDR3 is built from 11 residues. V lost 6 bases to trimming and J lost 4 bases; unmatched junction nucleotides: 1. Germline V gene data show CDR1 as SQVTM and CDR2 as ANQGSEA.

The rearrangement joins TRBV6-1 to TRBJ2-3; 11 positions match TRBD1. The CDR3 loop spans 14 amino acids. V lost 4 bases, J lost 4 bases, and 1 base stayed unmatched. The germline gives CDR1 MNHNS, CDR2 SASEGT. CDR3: CASSVDRGPDTQYF. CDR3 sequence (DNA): TGTGCCAGCAGTGTGGACAGGGGGCCAGATACGCAGTATTTT.